These T cell receptor beta chains were read from a single sample in a study of T-cell memory formation after mild COVID-19. TCRdb re-derived calls from the 5' RACE reads in MiXCR, one entry per CDR3 protein. Here the sample spans a few hundred thousand distinct CDR3 sequences, around 27% being singletons. Sequencing used PBMCs or a T cell subset sorted from them (not recorded which). These receptors originate from an adult woman who had mild COVID-19 (a few samples of this study predate the infection). Cell type and time point are not known. CDR3s include the opening cysteine and the closing phenylalanine or tryptophan. The D gene is left open where the match is weak. Some rows have no size entry. The others give once, few or many, or a class for an expanded clone.

J,D,size,V,CDR3,DNA
TRBJ2-1,TRBD2,NA,TRBV6-4,CASSEGLAGTNEQFF,TGTGCCAGCAGTGAGGGACTAGCGGGGACCAATGAGCAGTTCTTC
TRBJ1-1,NA,NA,TRBV5-1,CASSLASGTRNTEAFF,TGCGCCAGCAGCTTGGCCTCCGGGACAAGGAACACTGAAGCTTTCTTT
TRBJ2-1,NA,NA,TRBV7-9,CASSLDGGANEQFF,TGTGCCAGCAGCTTAGATGGGGGCGCGAATGAGCAGTTCTTC
TRBJ2-4,NA,NA,TRBV10-1,CASSEVDIQYF,TGCGCCAGCAGTGAAGTGGACATTCAGTACTTC
TRBJ2-3,NA,NA,TRBV4-1,CASSPPPSSDTQYF,TGCGCCAGCAGCCCTCCCCCGAGCTCAGATACGCAGTATTTT
TRBJ1-3,NA,NA,TRBV7-6,CASSPRPGARGNTIYF,TGTGCCAGCAGCCCTCGTCCCGGGGCGCGTGGAAACACCATATATTTT
TRBJ2-1,NA,few,TRBV14,CASSQARGSEQFF,TGTGCCAGCAGCCAGGCCAGGGGTAGTGAGCAGTTCTTC
TRBJ2-1,NA,NA,TRBV7-2,CASSRPPSYNEQFF,TGTGCCAGCAGCCGTCCGCCCTCCTACAATGAGCAGTTCTTC
TRBJ1-4,NA,NA,TRBV29-1,CSVSDEKLFF,TGCAGCGTTTCGGATGAAAAACTGTTTTTT
TRBJ1-1,TRBD1,NA,TRBV7-8,CASSSDRANTEAFF,TGTGCCAGCAGCTCAGACAGGGCGAACACTGAAGCTTTCTTT